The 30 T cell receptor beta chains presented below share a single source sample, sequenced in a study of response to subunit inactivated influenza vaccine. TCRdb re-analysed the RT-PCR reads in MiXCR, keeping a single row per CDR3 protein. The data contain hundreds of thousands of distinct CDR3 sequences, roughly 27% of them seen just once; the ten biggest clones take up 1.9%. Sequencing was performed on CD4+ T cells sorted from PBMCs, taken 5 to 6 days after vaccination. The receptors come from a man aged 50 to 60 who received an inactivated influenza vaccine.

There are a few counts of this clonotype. CDR3 sequence (DNA): TGCGCCAGCAGCCAAGACCTAAGGGGCAACAATGAGCAGTTCTTC. Protein product: CASSQDLRGNNEQFF. The chain combines TRBV4-3 with TRBJ2-1; D might be TRBD1 (5 bases). The CDR3 has 15 amino acids. CDR1 and CDR2 (germline): LGHNA, YSLEER. Trimming pared 0 bases from V and 5 bases from J, leaving 11 bases between.

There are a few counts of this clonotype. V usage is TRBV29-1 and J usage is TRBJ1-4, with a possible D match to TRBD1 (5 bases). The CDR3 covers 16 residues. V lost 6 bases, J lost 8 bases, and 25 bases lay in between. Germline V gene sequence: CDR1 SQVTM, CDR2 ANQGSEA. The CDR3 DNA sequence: TGCAGCGTCGGGGGGTCAGGGTTTTGGTTAAGGGAAAAACTGTTTTTT. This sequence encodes CSVGGSGFWLREKLFF. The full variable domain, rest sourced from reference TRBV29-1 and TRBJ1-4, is SAVISQKPSRDICQRGTSLTIQCQVDSQVTMMFWYRQQPGQSLTLIATANQGSEATYESGFVIDKFPISRPNLTFSTLTVSNMSPEDSSIYLCSVGGSGFWLREKLFFGSGTQLSVL.

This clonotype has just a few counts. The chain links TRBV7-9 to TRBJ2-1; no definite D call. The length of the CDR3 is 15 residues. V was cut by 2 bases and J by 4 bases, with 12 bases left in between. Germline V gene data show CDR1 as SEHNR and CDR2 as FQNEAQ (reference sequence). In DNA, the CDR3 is TGTGCCAGCAGCTTATCTTACGGTCGATACAATGAGCAGTTCTTC. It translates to CASSLSYGRYNEQFF.

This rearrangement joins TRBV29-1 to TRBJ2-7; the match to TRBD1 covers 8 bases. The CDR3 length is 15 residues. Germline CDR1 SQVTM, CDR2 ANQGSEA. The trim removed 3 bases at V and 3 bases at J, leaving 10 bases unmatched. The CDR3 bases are TGCAGCGTTGATGAGTTCGGCAGGGGGCTCTACGAGCAGTACTTC. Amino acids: CSVDEFGRGLYEQYF.

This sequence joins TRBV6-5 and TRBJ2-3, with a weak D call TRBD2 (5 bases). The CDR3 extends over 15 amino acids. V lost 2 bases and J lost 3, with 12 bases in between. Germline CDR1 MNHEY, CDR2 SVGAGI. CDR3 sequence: CASSYRRPWTDTQYF. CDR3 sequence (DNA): TGTGCCAGCAGTTACAGGAGGCCATGGACAGATACGCAGTATTTT.

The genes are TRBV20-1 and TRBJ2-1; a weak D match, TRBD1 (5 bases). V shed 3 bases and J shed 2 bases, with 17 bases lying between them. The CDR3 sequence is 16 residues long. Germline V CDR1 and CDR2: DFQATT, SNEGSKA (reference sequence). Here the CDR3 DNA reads TGCAGTGCTAGTCCACTCGACAGTTCAGCCTACAATGAGCAGTTCTTC. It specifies CSASPLDSSAYNEQFF.

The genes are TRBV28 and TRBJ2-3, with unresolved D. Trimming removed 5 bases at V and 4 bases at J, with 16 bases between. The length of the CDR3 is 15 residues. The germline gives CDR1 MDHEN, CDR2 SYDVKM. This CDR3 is CASSPDPARADTQYF. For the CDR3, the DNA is TGTGCCAGCAGTCCCGACCCCGCCCGGGCAGATACGCAGTATTTT.

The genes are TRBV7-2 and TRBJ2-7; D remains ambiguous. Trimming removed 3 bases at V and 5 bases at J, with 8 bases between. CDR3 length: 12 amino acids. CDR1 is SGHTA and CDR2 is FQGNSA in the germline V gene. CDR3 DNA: TGTGCCAGCAGCTTTGGTGCGAACGAGCAGTACTTC. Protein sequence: CASSFGANEQYF.

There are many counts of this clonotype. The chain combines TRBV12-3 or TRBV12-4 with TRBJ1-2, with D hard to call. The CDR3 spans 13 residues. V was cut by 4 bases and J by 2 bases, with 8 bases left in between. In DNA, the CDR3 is TGTGCCAGCAGTTCCGAGGTGAACTATGGCTACACCTTC. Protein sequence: CASSSEVNYGYTF.

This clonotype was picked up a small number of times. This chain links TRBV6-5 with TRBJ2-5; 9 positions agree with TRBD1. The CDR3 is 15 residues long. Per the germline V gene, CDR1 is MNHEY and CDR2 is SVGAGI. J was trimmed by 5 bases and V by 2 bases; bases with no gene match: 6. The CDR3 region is CASSYQDRGYETQYF. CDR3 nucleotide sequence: TGTGCCAGCAGTTACCAGGACAGGGGCTACGAGACCCAGTACTTC.

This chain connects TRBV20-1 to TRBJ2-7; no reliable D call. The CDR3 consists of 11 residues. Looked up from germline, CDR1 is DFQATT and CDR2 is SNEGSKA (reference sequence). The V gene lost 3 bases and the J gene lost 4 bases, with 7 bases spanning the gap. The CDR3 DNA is TGCAGTGCTAGGGACGGGTACGAGCAGTACTTC. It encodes CSARDGYEQYF.

CDR3 loop: CASSFQGQGQETQYF. The CDR3 DNA reads TGTGCCAGCAGCTTCCAGGGACAGGGGCAAGAGACCCAGTACTTC. The rearrangement joins TRBV7-8 to TRBJ2-5, with TRBD1 matching 10 bases. CDR1 SGHVS and CDR2 FQNEAQ come from the germline V gene. CDR3 length: 15 residues. V was clipped by 3 bases and J by 2 bases; unmatched bases: 3. The full variable domain, in which reference TRBV7-8 and TRBJ2-5 provide the parts outside the CDR3, is GAGVSQSPRYKVAKRGQDVALRCDPISGHVSLFWYQQALGQGPEFLTYFQNEAQLDKSGLPSDRFFAERPEGSVSTLKIQRTQQEDSAVYLCASSFQGQGQETQYFGPGTRLLVL.

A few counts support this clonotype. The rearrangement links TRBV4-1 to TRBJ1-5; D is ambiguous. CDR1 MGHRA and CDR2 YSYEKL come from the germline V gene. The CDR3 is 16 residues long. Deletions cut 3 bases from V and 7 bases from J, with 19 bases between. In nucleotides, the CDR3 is TGCGCCAGCAGCCAGGGCCTTTCGGGGTTAAGGCAGCCCCAGCATTTT. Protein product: CASSQGLSGLRQPQHF.

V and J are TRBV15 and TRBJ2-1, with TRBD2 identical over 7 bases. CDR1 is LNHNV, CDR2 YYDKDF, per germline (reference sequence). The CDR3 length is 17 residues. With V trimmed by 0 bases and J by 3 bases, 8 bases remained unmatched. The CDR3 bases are TGTGCCACCAGCAGAGAGCATCCAGGACTAGGCTACAATGAGCAGTTCTTC. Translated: CATSREHPGLGYNEQFF. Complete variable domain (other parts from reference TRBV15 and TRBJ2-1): DAMVIQNPRYQVTQFGKPVTLSCSQTLNHNVMYWYQQKSSQAPKLLFHYYDKDFNNEADTPDNFQSRRPNTSFCFLDIRSPGLGDTAMYLCATSREHPGLGYNEQFFGPGTRLTVL.

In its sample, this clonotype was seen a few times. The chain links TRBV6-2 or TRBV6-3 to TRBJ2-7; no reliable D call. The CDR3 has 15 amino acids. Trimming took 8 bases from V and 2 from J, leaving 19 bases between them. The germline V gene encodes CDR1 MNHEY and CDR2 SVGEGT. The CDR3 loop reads CASRPPSKSPYEQYF. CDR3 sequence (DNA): TGTGCCAGCCGTCCTCCTTCCAAAAGCCCCTACGAGCAGTACTTC.

CDR3 region: CASSLADRDTGELFF. In nucleotides, the CDR3 is TGTGCCAGCAGCTTGGCCGATAGGGACACCGGGGAGCTGTTTTTT. The chain combines TRBV5-5 with TRBJ2-2, with no clear D. This CDR3 is built from 15 residues. Between the trimmed V and J ends, which lost 0 bases and 3 bases, there was a span of 9 bases. Per germline, CDR1 SGHKS and CDR2 YYEKEE (reference sequence).

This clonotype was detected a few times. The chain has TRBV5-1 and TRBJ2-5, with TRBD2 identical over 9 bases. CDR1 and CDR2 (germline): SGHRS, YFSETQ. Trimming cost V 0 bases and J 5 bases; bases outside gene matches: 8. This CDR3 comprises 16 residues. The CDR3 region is CASSLGTSVGLETQYF. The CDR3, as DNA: TGCGCCAGCAGCTTGGGGACTAGCGTGGGGTTGGAGACCCAGTACTTC.

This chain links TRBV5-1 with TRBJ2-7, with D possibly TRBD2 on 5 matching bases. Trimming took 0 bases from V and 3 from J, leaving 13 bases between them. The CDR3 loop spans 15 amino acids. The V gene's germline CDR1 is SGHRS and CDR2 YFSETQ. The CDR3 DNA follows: TGCGCCAGCAGCTTGGGCTCCACCGGGGTCTACGAGCAGTACTTC. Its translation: CASSLGSTGVYEQYF.

Here the CDR3 reads CASSLVSGSLVTDTQYF. The CDR3 DNA sequence: TGTGCCAGCAGTTTAGTGTCGGGGAGCCTTGTCACAGATACGCAGTATTTT. The genes are TRBV27 and TRBJ2-3; TRBD2 is a possible D gene (5 bases). The ends were cut back, 2 bases at V and 2 bases at J, with 17 bases in the middle. The CDR3 length is 17 residues. Germline V lookup: CDR1 MNHEY, CDR2 SMNVEV (reference sequence).

The CDR3 coding sequence is TGTGCCAGCAGTTACTCAACCAGCGGGGCATCCTACGAGCAGTACTTC. Its protein product is CASSYSTSGASYEQYF. The chain employs TRBV6-5 and TRBJ2-7; 7 bases line up with TRBD2. This CDR3 contains 16 residues. V lost 0 bases, J lost 1 base, and 6 bases stayed unmatched. Germline CDR1 MNHEY, CDR2 SVGAGI.

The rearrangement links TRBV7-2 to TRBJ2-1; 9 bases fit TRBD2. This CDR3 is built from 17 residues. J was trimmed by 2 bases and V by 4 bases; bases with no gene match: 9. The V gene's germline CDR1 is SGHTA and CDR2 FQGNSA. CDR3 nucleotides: TGTGCCAGCAGCTCCCGGGGTAGCGGGGGTCCCTACAATGAGCAGTTCTTC. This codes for CASSSRGSGGPYNEQFF.

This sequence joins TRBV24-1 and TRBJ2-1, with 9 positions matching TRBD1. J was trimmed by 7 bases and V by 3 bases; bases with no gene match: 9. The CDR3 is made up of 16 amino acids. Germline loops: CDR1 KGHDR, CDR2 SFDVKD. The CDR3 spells CATSDPDGTGRNEQFF. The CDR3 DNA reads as TGTGCCACCAGTGATCCGGATGGGACAGGGAGAAATGAGCAGTTCTTC.

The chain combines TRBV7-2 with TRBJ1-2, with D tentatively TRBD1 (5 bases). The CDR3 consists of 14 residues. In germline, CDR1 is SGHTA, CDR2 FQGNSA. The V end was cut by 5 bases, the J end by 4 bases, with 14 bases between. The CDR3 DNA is TGTGCCAGCAGCCCACAGTGGGGGGGCTATGGCTACACCTTC. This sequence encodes CASSPQWGGYGYTF.

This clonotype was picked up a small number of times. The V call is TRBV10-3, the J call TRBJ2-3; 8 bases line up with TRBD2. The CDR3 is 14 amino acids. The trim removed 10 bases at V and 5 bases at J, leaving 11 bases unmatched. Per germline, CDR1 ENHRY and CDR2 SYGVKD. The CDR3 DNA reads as TGTGCCACGGCCCACGAAGCGGGAGTAGATACGCAGTATTTT. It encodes CATAHEAGVDTQYF.

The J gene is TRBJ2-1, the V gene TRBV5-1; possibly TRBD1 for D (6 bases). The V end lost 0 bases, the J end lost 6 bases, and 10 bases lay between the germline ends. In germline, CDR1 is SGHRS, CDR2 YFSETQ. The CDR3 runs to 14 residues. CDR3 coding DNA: TGCGCCAGCAGCTTGGCGGGCAGGGGCAATGAGCAGTTCTTC. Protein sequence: CASSLAGRGNEQFF.

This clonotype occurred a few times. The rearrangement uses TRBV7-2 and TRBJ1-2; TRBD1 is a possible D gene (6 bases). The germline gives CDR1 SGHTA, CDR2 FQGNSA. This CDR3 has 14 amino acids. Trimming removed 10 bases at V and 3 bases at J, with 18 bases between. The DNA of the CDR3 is TGTGCCACCCAGAAAACAGGGAGGGACTATGGCTACACCTTC. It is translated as CATQKTGRDYGYTF.

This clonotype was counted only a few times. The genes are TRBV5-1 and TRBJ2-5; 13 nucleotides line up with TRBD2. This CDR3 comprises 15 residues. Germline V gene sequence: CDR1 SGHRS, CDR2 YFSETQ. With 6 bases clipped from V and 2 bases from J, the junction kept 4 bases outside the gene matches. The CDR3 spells CASTLLAGGQETQYF. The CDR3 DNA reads TGCGCCAGCACACTACTAGCGGGAGGGCAAGAGACCCAGTACTTC. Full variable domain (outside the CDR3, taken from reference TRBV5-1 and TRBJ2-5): KAGVTQTPRYLIKTRGQQVTLSCSPISGHRSVSWYQQTPGQGLQFLFEYFSETQRNKGNFPGRFSGRQFSNSRSEMNVSTLELGDSALYLCASTLLAGGQETQYFGPGTRLLVL.

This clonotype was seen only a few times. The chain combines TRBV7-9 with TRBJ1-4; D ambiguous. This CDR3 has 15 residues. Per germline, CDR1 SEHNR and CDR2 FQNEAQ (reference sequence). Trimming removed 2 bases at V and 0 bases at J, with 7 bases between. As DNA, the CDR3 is TGTGCCAGCAGCTTAAGGACTACAACTAATGAAAAACTGTTTTTT. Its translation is CASSLRTTTNEKLFF.

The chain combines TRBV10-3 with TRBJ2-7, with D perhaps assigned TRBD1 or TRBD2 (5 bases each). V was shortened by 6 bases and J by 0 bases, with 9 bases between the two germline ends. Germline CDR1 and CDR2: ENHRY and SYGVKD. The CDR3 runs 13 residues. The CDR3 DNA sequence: TGTGCCATCAGCCCAGGGAGCTCCTACGAGCAGTACTTC. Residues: CAISPGSSYEQYF.

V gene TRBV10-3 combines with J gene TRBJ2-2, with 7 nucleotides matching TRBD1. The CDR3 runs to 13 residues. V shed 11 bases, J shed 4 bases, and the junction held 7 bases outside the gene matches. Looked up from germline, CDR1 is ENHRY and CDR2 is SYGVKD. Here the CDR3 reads CAARQGSTGELFF. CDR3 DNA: TGTGCCGCCCGACAGGGAAGCACCGGGGAGCTGTTTTTT.